These 11 T cell receptor beta chains were sequenced from one sample in a study of CD8+CD57+ T cells in acquired aplastic anemia. For CDR3 and TCR beta VDJ profiling, genomic DNA was the template used. TCRdb ran MiXCR on the reads and lists one entry per CDR3 protein. The data show fewer than 200,000 distinct CDR3 sequences, 63% seen once. The sample was sorted CD4+, CD8+, or CD8+CD57+ T cells (not recorded which) from PBMCs. The receptors originated from a human donor in good health.

As regards this clonotype: A read error may account for a junction end that differs from germline. V is TRBV2 and J is TRBJ2-2; 10 bases fit TRBD2. In germline, CDR1 is SNHLY, CDR2 FYNNEI. The CDR3 covers 16 residues. The DNA for the CDR3 is TGTGCCAGCAGTGATGGGCTAGCGGGAGTATCCGGGGGGCTGTTTTTT. Translation: CASSDGLAGVSGGLFF.

The rearrangement joins TRBV2 to TRBJ1-5, with 8 bases lining up with TRBD1. From germline, CDR1 is SNHLY and CDR2 FYNNEI. After removal of 8 bases from V and 2 bases from J, the junction contained 8 bases not matched to a gene. The CDR3 length is 15 residues. The CDR3 region is CASVYQTGGNQPQHF. CDR3 bases: TGTGCCAGCGTTTACCAGACAGGGGGCAATCAGCCCCAGCATTTT.

This clonotype showed up just once. The V gene is TRBV7-2, the J gene TRBJ1-2, with D maybe TRBD1 (5 bases). In germline, CDR1 is SGHTA, CDR2 FQGNSA. The CDR3 runs to 15 residues. Trimming left V 2 bases short and J 4 bases short, with 14 bases between. CDR3 coding DNA: TGTGCCAGCAGCTTAACACGGGTGGGGGTCTATGGCTACACCTTC. The encoded protein is CASSLTRVGVYGYTF.

This clonotype was seen ten or more times. Being one base from a much bigger clone, this may be a read error. The chain couples TRBV24-1 to TRBJ2-2, with D possibly matching TRBD1 (6 bases). CDR3 size: 15 residues. CDR1 KGHDR and CDR2 SFDVKD come from the germline V gene. The CDR3 DNA follows: TGTGCCGCCAGTGATGCAGGGGTTGAGACCGGGGAGCTGTTTTTT. It specifies CAASDAGVETGELFF.

This clonotype was seen more than once but under ten times. The rearrangement links TRBV28 to TRBJ2-7; D not resolved. Trimming took off 2 bases at V and 3 bases at J, with 8 bases between the two ends. Per the germline V gene, CDR1 is MDHEN and CDR2 is SYDVKM. The CDR3 is made up of 13 amino acids. The CDR3 DNA reads TGTGCCAGCAGTTTAGTGGAAAACTACGAGCAGTACTTC. Protein product: CASSLVENYEQYF. The complete variable domain, with remaining parts taken from reference TRBV28 and TRBJ2-7, reads DVKVTQSSRYLVKRTGEKVFLECVQDMDHENMFWYRQDPGLGLRLIYFSYDVKMKEKGDIPEGYSVSREKKERFSLILESASTNQTSMYLCASSLVENYEQYFGPGTRLTVT.

This clonotype was seen only a few times. V is TRBV5-1 and J is TRBJ1-6; maybe TRBD1 (5 bases). V lost 0 bases, J lost 8 bases, and 6 bases lay in between. CDR3 size: 13 residues. Germline V gene data show CDR1 as SGHRS and CDR2 as YFSETQ. The CDR3 DNA reads as TGCGCCAGCAGCTTGGGGGGGGATTCACCCCTCCACTTT. Its protein product is CASSLGGDSPLHF.

This clonotype was detected many times. The rearrangement uses TRBV28 and TRBJ2-7, with unresolved D. Per the germline V gene, CDR1 is MDHEN and CDR2 is SYDVKM. Trimming shortened V by 6 bases and J by 5 bases, and 14 bases separated the two germline ends. This CDR3 comprises 13 residues. The CDR3 sequence is CASSGTDPHEQYF. The CDR3 nucleotides read TGTGCCAGCAGCGGAACTGACCCCCACGAGCAGTACTTC.

The chain carries TRBV9 and TRBJ1-3, with 7 bases matching TRBD1. Losses at the gene ends were 4 bases for V and 0 bases for J; bases not matched to a gene: 13. CDR3 length: 18 residues. Germline V gives CDR1 SGDLS, CDR2 YYNGEE. The CDR3 DNA reads TGTGCCAGCAGCCCTAGTTCCGGGACAGCCAGCTCTGGAAACACCATATATTTT. It yields the protein CASSPSSGTASSGNTIYF.

This clonotype was counted at least ten times. Here the CDR3 DNA reads TGTGCCAGTAGTATATTTGCAGGGGGGTCCTACGAGCAGTACTTC. Protein sequence: CASSIFAGGSYEQYF. The rearrangement uses TRBV19 and TRBJ2-7; perhaps TRBD1 as D (7 bases). Germline CDR1 LNHDA, CDR2 SQIVND (reference sequence). The CDR3 covers 15 residues. Trimming took off 2 bases at V and 1 base at J, with 12 bases between the two ends.

This clonotype was recorded many times. The chain couples TRBV29-1 to TRBJ2-7; D remains unclear. The ends were cut back, 0 bases at V and 6 bases at J, with 6 bases in the middle. Per germline, CDR1 SQVTM and CDR2 ANQGSEA. The CDR3 runs 11 residues. CDR3: CSVEDSGEQYV. CDR3 DNA: TGCAGCGTTGAAGACTCGGGCGAGCAGTACGTC.

The table lists this clonotype with a count of one. V usage is TRBV20-1 and J usage is TRBJ1-5, with TRBD1 matching 7 bases. Per germline, CDR1 DFQATT and CDR2 SNEGSKA (reference sequence). V lost 6 bases to trimming and J lost 4 bases; unmatched junction nucleotides: 6. This CDR3 spans 13 amino acids. CDR3 sequence: CSAETGRNQPQHF. The CDR3 nucleotides are TGCAGTGCAGAGACAGGGAGGAATCAGCCCCAGCATTTT.